This TCR beta chain was found in a study of cytomegalovirus exposure and HLA in healthy donors. This clone occurred a few times. Its antigen remains unidentified. This PCR relied on a set of 60 Vbeta primers and 13 Jbeta primers. Generated by immunoSEQ multiplex PCR, the TCRdb table keeps only in-frame clones and is missing some. Of roughly 120,000 clones in the sample, approximately 73% were seen once. The germline V gene encodes CDR1 SGHRS and CDR2 YFSETQ. V was clipped by 5 bases and J by 0 bases, with 17 bases between them. The CDR3 runs to 16 residues. The study, taken as a whole, reports: As confirmed in vitro, three CMV-associated chains were specific for CMV antigens. In a later analysis, TCR beta V- and J-gene trimming showed a link to a missense DCLRE1C variant.

The material sequenced was PBMCs. The chain carries TRBV5-1 and TRBJ1-1; a possible D gene is TRBD1 (6 bases). This clonotype was sampled from a man between 40 and 49 years old in good health and CMV-seronegative. This CDR3 reads CASRPIPGQMNTEAFF. CDR3 sequence (DNA): TGCGCCAGCAGACCTATACCGGGACAAATGAACACTGAAGCTTTCTTT. Using reference TRBV5-1 and TRBJ1-1 for the parts outside the CDR3, the full variable domain is KAGVTQTPRYLIKTRGQQVTLSCSPISGHRSVSWYQQTPGQGLQFLFEYFSETQRNKGNFPGRFSGRQFSNSRSEMNVSTLELGDSALYLCASRPIPGQMNTEAFFGQGTRLTVV.